A selection of T cell receptor beta chains follows, all from one sample in a study of T cells expressing NK-cell markers. TCRdb re-called the 5' RACE reads and shows each CDR3 protein once, DNA omitted. The specimen's table records under 600,000 distinct CDR3 sequences. The sequenced sample consisted of blood T cells: a sorted CD56 or NKG2C T cell subset, CD4+ or CD8+ T cells, or bulk PBMC T cells (not recorded which). The source is a woman aged 45 to 65 in good health. Each CDR3 is given with its conserved first and last residue.

V gene: TRBV24-1
J gene: TRBJ2-2
CDR3 protein: CATSGRLAGAANTGELFF

V gene: TRBV20-1
J gene: TRBJ1-1
CDR3 protein: CSAREPGVRGTEAFF

V gene: TRBV5-1
J gene: TRBJ2-5
CDR3 protein: CASSSDRRETQYF

V gene: TRBV4-1
J gene: TRBJ2-5
CDR3 protein: CASSQDSGSHGETQYF

V gene: TRBV25-1
J gene: TRBJ2-4
CDR3 protein: CASTKAGGNIQYF

V gene: TRBV3-1
J gene: TRBJ1-2
CDR3 protein: CASSPGTTILGYTF

V gene: TRBV4-1
J gene: TRBJ2-4
CDR3 protein: CASSRGLAGGRAKNIQYF

V gene: TRBV3-1
J gene: TRBJ2-1
CDR3 protein: CASSLGLAGAGRNEQFF

V gene: TRBV18
J gene: TRBJ2-1
CDR3 protein: CASSPGAKNEQFF

V gene: TRBV12-3/TRBV12-4
J gene: TRBJ1-1
CDR3 protein: CASTSPGQMNTEAFF

V gene: TRBV5-1
J gene: TRBJ2-4
CDR3 protein: CASSGGGTKNIQYF

V gene: TRBV7-9
J gene: TRBJ2-7
CDR3 protein: CASSLSQPHYEQYF

V gene: TRBV4-1
J gene: TRBJ2-4
CDR3 protein: CASSQTGDLAKNIQYF

V gene: TRBV12-3/TRBV12-4
J gene: TRBJ1-1
CDR3 protein: CASKGGGIGTEAFF

V gene: TRBV29-1
J gene: TRBJ2-1
CDR3 protein: CSVAVRGLYNEQFF

V gene: TRBV10-3
J gene: TRBJ2-7
CDR3 protein: CAISGGTPAREQYF

V gene: TRBV24-1
J gene: TRBJ2-3
CDR3 protein: CATSDWTASTDTQYF